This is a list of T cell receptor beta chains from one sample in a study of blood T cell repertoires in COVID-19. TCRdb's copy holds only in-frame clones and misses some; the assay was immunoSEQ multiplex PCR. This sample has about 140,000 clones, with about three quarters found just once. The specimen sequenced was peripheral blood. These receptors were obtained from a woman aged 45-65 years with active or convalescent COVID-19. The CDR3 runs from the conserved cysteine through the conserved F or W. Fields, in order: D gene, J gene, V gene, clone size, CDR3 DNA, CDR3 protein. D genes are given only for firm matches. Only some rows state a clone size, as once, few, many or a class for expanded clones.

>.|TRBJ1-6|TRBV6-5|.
TGTGCCAGCAGCCCAGGGGTTTCACCCCTCCACTTT
CASSPGVSPLHF
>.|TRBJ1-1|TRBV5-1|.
TGCGCCAGCAGCTTGGCTGGGGGCTATACTGAAGCTTTCTTT
CASSLAGGYTEAFF
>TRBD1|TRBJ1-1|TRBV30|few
TGTGCCTGGAGTAGGCGGGACAGGGGGCGGACTGAAGCTTTCTTT
CAWSRRDRGRTEAFF
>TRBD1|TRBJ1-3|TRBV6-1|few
TGTGCCAGCAGTGACTTCAGGGGGGACACCCGAAACACCATATATTTT
CASSDFRGDTRNTIYF
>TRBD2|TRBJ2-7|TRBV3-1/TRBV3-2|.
TGTGCCAGCAGCCGCGGGACTAGCGGCCCCTACGAGCAGTACTTC
CASSRGTSGPYEQYF
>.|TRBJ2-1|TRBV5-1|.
TGCGCCAGCAGCTTGGCCAATAATGAGCAGTTCTTC
CASSLANNEQFF
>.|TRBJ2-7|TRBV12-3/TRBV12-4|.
TGTGCCAGCAGTTTGCCTCCAGCGTACGAGCAGTACTTC
CASSLPPAYEQYF
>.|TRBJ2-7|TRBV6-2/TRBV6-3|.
TGTGCCAGCAGTCCGAGCTCCTACGAGCAGTACTTC
CASSPSSYEQYF
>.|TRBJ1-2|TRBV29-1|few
TGCAGCGTTGAAGGTGGGGTAGGGACACCCCAGGGGTATGGCTACACCTTC
CSVEGGVGTPQGYGYTF
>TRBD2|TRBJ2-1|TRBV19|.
TGTGCCAGTAGTATACTAGCGGGAGCAATCCATGAGCAGTTCTTC
CASSILAGAIHEQFF